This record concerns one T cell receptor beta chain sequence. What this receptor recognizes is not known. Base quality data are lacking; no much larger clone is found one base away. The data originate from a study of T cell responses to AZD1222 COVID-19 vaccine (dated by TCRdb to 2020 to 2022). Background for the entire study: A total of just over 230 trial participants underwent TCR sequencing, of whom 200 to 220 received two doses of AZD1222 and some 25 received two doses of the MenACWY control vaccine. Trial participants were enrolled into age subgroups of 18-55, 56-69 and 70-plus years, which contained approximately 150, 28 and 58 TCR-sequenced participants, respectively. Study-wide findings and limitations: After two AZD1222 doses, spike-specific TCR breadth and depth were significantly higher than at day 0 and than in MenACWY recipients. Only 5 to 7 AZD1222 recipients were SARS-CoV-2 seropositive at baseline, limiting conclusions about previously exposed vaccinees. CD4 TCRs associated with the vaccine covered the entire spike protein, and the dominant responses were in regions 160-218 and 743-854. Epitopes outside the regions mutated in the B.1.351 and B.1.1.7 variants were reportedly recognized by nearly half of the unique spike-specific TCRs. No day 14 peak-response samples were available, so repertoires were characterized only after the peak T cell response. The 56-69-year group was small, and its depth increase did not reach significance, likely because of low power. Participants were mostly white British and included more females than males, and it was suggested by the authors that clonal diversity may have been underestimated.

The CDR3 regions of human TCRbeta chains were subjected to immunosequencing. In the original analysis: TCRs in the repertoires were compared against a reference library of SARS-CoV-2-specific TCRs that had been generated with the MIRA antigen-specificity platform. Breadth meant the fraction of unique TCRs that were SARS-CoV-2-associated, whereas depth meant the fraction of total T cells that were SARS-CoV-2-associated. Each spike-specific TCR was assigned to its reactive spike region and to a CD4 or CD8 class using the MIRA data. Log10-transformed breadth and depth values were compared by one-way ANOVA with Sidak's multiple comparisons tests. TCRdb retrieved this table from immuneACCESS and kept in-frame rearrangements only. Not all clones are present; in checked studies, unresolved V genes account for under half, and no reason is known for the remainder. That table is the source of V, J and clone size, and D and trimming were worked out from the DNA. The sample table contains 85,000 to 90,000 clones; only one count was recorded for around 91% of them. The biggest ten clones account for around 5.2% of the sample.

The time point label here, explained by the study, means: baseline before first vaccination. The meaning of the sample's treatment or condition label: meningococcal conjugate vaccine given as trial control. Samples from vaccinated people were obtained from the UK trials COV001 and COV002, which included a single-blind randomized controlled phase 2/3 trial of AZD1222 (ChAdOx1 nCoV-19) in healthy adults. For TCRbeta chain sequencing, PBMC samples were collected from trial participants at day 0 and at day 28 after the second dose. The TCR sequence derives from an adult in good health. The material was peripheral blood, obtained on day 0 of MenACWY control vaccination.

The CDR3 protein is CASSLTGRYGYTF. The sequenced DNA is TGTGCCAGCAGCTTGACAGGACGATATGGCTACACCTTC. The chain is encoded by TRBV5-6 joined to TRBJ1-2; matching of 5 bases hints at TRBD1 as the D gene. CDR1 SGHDT and CDR2 YYEEEE were looked up in the germline V gene. V was cut back by 1 base and J by 5 bases, leaving a gap of 9 bases between them. Measured from the cysteine to the phenylalanine, the CDR3 is 13 residues long. Only the CDR3 portion is preserved as DNA: 39 bases, with reading frame beginning at the first base. The CDR3, completed at both ends by the reference TRBV5-6 and TRBJ1-2 genes, gives the full variable domain DAGVTQSPTHLIKTRGQQVTLRCSPKSGHDTVSWYQQALGQGPQFIFQYYEEEERQRGNFPDRFSGHQFPNYSSELNVNALLLGDSALYLCASSLTGRYGYTFGSGTRLTVV.